A selection of T cell receptor beta chains follows, all from one sample in a study of cytomegalovirus exposure and HLA in healthy donors. Produced via immunoSEQ multiplex PCR; TCRdb's table is partial and in-frame only. Here the sample spans under 150,000 clones, over 65% being singletons. The specimen was PBMCs. Receptor source: a female donor in good health and CMV-seropositive. The conserved cysteine and the conserved F or W are not part of the CDR3 here. The D gene is left open where the match is weak. A row's size may be missing; if present it is once, few, many or a size class.

d_gene	j_gene	v_gene	abundance	CDR3aa
.	TRBJ2-1	TRBV30	few	AWSVNGRPYNEQF
.	TRBJ2-1	TRBV7-9	.	ASSLAENEQF
.	TRBJ1-2	TRBV2	.	ASSASVGANYGYT
TRBD2	TRBJ2-1	TRBV10-1	few	ASSEEQTGRGSNEQF
.	TRBJ1-2	TRBV28	.	ASSTPSTDNYGYT
TRBD1	TRBJ2-7	TRBV18	.	ASSLSGTGVHEQY
TRBD1	TRBJ2-1	TRBV5-6	.	ASSLFTGGYNEQF
.	TRBJ2-7	TRBV4-2	.	ASSQDFRTVYEQY
TRBD2	TRBJ2-7	TRBV5-1	.	ASSLVPSGRKANEQY
.	TRBJ1-5	TRBV30	.	AWDTRGNSNQPQH
.	TRBJ2-2	TRBV11-2	.	ASSRSNGYTGELF
.	TRBJ2-4	TRBV18	.	ASSPVNQQAKNIQY
.	TRBJ1-1	TRBV2	.	ASGQIVNTEAF
.	TRBJ2-7	TRBV5-6	once	ASSLDLGGADRQY
TRBD2	TRBJ2-5	TRBV7-3	few	ASSSGLGYQETQY
.	TRBJ2-2	TRBV21-1	.	ASRTSGENTGELF
TRBD1	TRBJ1-2	TRBV5-6	.	ASSVGQVLNYGYT
.	TRBJ1-1	TRBV4-2	.	ASSLPRSEAF
TRBD1	TRBJ1-2	TRBV19	.	ASSIGQGYGYT
.	TRBJ2-5	TRBV7-2	few	ASEGLQETQY
.	TRBJ2-1	TRBV7-6	few	ASSPPLSGQF
.	TRBJ1-1	TRBV6-1	.	ASSEGRNTEAF
.	TRBJ1-6	TRBV21-1	.	ASSKRGIGGRGSPLH
TRBD1	TRBJ1-1	TRBV18	.	ASAIQQGSEAF
TRBD2	TRBJ2-7	TRBV7-9	few	ASSLVPSGRLYEQY
.	TRBJ2-3	TRBV5-4	.	ASSHRRGGQGGADTQY
TRBD2	TRBJ2-3	TRBV5-4	.	ASSLSGRGTDTQY
.	TRBJ1-1	TRBV12-5	.	ASGKGGTEAF
TRBD1	TRBJ1-2	TRBV30	once	AWSASGTGNGYT
TRBD1	TRBJ1-6	TRBV7-9	.	ASSSGTGASPLH
TRBD1	TRBJ2-1	TRBV5-1	.	ASTPDRGPYNEQF
TRBD2	TRBJ2-5	TRBV4-1	.	ASSRPGGGLGETQY
TRBD1	TRBJ1-2	TRBV10-3	.	AIRQDRGLDGYT
.	TRBJ2-2	TRBV6-5	once	ASNKAGGELF
TRBD1	TRBJ2-2	TRBV2	.	ASSEQTGGTGELF
TRBD2	TRBJ2-3	TRBV5-6	.	ASSYTSGGLSTDTQY
TRBD2	TRBJ2-1	TRBV5-1	.	ASSLALAGGYNEQF
.	TRBJ2-2	TRBV7-9	.	ASSARQQRTQPELF
TRBD2	TRBJ2-1	TRBV11-3	.	ASSAGTSGYNEQF
TRBD1	TRBJ2-7	TRBV6-5	.	ASRTGTGASYEQY
.	TRBJ1-1	TRBV27	.	ASRLNGIGNTEAF
TRBD2	TRBJ2-3	TRBV13	.	ASSPGLAGRTDTQY
TRBD1	TRBJ2-5	TRBV10-2	.	ASSEPGTGQETQY
TRBD2	TRBJ2-7	TRBV27	.	ATRITGGTYEQY
TRBD1	TRBJ1-4	TRBV29-1	.	SVAYTGAGEKLF
.	TRBJ2-7	TRBV13	.	ASSNTYEQY
.	TRBJ2-3	TRBV5-6	few	ASSLWGTASPTDTQY
TRBD1	TRBJ1-2	TRBV6-1	.	ASRTGNGIYGYT